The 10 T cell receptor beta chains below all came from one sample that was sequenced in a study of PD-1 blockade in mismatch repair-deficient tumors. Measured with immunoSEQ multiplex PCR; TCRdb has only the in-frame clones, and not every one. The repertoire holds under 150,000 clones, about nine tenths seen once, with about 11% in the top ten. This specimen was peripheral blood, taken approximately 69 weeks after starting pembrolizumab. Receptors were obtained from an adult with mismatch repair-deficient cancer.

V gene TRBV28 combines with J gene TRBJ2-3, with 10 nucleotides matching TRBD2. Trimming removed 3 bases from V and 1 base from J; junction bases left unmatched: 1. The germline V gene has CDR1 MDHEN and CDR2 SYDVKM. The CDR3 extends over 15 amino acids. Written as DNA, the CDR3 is TGTGCCAGCAGTTTGGGGACTAGCGGCACAGATACGCAGTATTTT. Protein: CASSLGTSGTDTQYF.

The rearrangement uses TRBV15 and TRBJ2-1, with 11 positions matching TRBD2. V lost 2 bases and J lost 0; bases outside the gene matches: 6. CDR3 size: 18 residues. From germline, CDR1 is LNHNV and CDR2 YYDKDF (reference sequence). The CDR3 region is CATSRLTSGVSSYNEQFF. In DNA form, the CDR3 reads TGTGCCACCAGCAGATTGACTAGCGGGGTTAGCTCCTACAATGAGCAGTTCTTC.

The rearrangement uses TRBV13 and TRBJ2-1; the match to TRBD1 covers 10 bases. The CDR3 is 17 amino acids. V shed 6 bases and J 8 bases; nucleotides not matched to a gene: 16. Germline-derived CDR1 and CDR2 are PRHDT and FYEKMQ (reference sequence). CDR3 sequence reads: CASRIDPKGQGYDEQFF. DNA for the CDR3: TGTGCCAGCAGAATCGACCCGAAGGGACAGGGGTATGATGAGCAGTTCTTC.

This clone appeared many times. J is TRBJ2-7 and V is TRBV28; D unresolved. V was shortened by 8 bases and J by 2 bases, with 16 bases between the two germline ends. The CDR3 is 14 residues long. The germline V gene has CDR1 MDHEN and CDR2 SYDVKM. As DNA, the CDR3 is TGTGCCAGCTTAAATCAAGGCCAGACCTACGAGCAGTACTTC. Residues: CASLNQGQTYEQYF.

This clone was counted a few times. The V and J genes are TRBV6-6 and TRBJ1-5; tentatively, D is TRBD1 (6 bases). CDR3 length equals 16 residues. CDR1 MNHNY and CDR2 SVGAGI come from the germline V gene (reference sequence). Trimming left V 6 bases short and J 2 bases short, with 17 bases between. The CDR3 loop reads CASRQQTGIGNQPQHF. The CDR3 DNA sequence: TGTGCCAGCAGGCAACAAACAGGGATCGGCAATCAGCCCCAGCATTTT.

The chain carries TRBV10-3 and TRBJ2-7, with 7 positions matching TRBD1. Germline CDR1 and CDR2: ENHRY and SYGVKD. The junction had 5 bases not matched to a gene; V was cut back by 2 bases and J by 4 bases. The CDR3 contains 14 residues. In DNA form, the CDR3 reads TGTGCCATCAGTGAGACGGGGACAGATTACGAGCAGTACTTC. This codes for CAISETGTDYEQYF.

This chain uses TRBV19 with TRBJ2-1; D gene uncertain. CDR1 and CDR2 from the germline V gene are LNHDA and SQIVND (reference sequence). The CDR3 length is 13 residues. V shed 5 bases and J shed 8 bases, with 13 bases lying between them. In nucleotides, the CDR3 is TGTGCCAGTAGTCCAAGACCCGGATATGAGCAGTTCTTC. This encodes CASSPRPGYEQFF. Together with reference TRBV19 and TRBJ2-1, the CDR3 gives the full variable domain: DGGITQSPKYLFRKEGQNVTLSCEQNLNHDAMYWYRQDPGQGLRLIYYSQIVNDFQKGDIAEGYSVSREKKESFPLTVTSAQKNPTAFYLCASSPRPGYEQFFGPGTRLTVL.

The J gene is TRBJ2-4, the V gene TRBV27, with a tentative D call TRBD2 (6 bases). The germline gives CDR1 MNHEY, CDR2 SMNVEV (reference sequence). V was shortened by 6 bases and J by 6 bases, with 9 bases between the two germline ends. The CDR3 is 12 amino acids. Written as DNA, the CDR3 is TGTGCCAGCAGGGAGGGTGCAAACATTCAGTACTTC. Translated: CASREGANIQYF.

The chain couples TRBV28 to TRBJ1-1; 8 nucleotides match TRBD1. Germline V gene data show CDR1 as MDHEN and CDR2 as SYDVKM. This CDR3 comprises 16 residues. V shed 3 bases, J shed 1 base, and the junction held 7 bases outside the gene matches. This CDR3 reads CASSFRTGSGNTEAFF. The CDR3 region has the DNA TGTGCCAGCAGTTTTAGGACAGGGAGTGGGAACACTGAAGCTTTCTTT.

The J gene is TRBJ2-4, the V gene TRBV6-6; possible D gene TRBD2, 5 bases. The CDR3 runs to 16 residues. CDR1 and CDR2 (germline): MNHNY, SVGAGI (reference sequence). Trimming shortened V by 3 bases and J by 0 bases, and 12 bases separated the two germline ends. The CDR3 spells CASSYSRELAKNIQYF. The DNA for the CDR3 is TGTGCCAGCAGTTATTCCCGGGAACTAGCCAAAAACATTCAGTACTTC.